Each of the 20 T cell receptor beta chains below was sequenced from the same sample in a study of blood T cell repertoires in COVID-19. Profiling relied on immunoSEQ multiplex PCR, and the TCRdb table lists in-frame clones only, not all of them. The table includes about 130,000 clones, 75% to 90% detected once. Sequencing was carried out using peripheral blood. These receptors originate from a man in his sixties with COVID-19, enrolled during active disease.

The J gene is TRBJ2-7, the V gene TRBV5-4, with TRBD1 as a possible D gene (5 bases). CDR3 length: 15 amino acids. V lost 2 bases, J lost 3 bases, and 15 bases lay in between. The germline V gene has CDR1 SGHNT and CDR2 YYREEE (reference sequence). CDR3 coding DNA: TGTGCCAGCAGCTTCTTCCAGGGATTAAGCTACGAGCAGTACTTC. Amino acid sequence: CASSFFQGLSYEQYF.

The CDR3 nucleotides read TGTGCCAGCAGTCTAACAGGAGGGCAGGCCTATGGCTACACCTTC. This encodes CASSLTGGQAYGYTF. The J gene is TRBJ1-2, the V gene TRBV6-4; TRBD1 might be the D (5 bases). Trimming took off 5 bases at V and 4 bases at J, with 17 bases between the two ends. From germline, CDR1 is MRHNA and CDR2 SNTAGT. The CDR3 is 15 residues long.

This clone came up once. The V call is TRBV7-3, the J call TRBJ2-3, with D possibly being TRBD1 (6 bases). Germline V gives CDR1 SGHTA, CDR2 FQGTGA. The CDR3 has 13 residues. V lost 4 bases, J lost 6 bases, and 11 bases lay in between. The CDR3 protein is CASSSPGVDTQYF. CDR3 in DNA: TGTGCCAGCAGCTCACCAGGGGTGGATACGCAGTATTTT.

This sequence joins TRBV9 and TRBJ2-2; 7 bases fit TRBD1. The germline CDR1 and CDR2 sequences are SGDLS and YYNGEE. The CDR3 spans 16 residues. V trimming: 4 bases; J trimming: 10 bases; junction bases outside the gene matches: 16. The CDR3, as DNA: TGTGCCAGCAGCCTGACGGGTACAGGGGTGGAGGTGGAGCTGTTTTTT. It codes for CASSLTGTGVEVELFF.

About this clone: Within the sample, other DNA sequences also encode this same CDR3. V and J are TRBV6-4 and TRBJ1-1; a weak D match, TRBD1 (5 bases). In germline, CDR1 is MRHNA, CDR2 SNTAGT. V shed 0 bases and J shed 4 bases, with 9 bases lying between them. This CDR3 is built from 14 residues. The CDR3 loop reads CASSDSSRGTEAFF. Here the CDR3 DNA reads TGTGCCAGCAGTGACTCAAGTAGGGGCACTGAAGCTTTCTTT.

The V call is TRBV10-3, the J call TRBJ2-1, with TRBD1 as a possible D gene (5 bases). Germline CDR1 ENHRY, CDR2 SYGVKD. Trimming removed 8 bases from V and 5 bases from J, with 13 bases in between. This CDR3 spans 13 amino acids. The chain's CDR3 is CAIAPDSHNEQFF. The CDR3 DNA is TGTGCCATCGCACCAGACAGCCACAATGAGCAGTTCTTC.

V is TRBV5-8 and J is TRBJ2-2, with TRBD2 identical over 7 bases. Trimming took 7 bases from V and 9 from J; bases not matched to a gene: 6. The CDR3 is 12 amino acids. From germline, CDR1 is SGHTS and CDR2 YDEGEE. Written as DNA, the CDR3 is TGTGCCAGCGGCAGACTAGCCCGGGAGCTGTTTTTT. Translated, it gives CASGRLARELFF.

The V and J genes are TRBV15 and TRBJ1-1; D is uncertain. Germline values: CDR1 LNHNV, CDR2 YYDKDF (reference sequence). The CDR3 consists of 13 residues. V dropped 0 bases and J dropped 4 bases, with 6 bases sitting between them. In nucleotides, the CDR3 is TGTGCCACCAGCAGAGATAGCGGCACTGAAGCTTTCTTT. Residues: CATSRDSGTEAFF.

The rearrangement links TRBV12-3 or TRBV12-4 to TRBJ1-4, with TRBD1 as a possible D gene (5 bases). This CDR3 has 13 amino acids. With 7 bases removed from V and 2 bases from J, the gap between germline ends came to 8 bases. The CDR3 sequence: CASKGSTNEKLFF. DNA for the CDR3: TGTGCCAGCAAGGGGTCTACTAATGAAAAACTGTTTTTT.

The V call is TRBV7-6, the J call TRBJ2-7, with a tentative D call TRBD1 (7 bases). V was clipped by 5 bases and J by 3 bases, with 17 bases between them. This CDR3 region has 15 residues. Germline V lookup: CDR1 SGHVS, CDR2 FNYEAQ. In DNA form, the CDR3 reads TGTGCCAGCAGCCCGCGGGACAGTAGCTACTACGAGCAGTACTTC. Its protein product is CASSPRDSSYYEQYF.

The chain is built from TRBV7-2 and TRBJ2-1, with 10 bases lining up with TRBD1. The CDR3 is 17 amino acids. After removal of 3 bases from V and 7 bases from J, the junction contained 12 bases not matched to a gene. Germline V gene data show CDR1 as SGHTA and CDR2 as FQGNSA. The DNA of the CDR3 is TGTGCCAGCAGCTTTCGGACCGGGACAGGGGCCGGGAATGAGCAGTTCTTC. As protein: CASSFRTGTGAGNEQFF.

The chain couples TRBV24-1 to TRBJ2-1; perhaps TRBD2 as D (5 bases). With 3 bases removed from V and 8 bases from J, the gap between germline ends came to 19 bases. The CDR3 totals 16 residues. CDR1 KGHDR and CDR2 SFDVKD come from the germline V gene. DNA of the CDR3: TGTGCCACCAGTGATGCGACTCGATGGGGAGATTATGAGCAGTTCTTC. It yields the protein CATSDATRWGDYEQFF.

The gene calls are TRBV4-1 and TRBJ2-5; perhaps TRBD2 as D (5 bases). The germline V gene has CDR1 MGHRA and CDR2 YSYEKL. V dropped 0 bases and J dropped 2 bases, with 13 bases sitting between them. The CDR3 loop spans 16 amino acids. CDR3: CASSQEAVLAQETQYF. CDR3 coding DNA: TGCGCCAGCAGCCAAGAAGCGGTTCTGGCACAAGAGACCCAGTACTTC.

This CDR3 reads CASSRRTGLNTEAFF. The CDR3, as DNA: TGTGCCAGCAGCCGCCGGACAGGATTGAACACTGAAGCTTTCTTT. The genes are TRBV3-1 (or the pseudogene TRBV3-2) and TRBJ1-1; 7 nucleotides align to TRBD1. The CDR3 spans 15 residues. Germline V gene sequence: CDR1 LGHDT, CDR2 YNNKEL (reference sequence). The V gene end was trimmed by 4 bases and the J gene end by 0 bases; junction bases not matched to a gene: 5.

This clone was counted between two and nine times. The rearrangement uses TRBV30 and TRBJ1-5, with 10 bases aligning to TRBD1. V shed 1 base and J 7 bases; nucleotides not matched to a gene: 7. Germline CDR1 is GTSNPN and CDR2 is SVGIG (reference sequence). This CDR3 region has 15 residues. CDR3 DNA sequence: TGTGCCTGGAGTGCAATGACAGGGGGCACGCAGCCCCAGCATTTT. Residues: CAWSAMTGGTQPQHF.

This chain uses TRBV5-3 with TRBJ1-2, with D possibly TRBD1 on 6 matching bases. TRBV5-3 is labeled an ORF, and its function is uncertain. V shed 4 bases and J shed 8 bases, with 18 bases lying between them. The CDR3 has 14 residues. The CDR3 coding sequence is TGTGCCAGAAGCCCCGGACAGAGATTCGAAGGCTACACCTTC. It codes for CARSPGQRFEGYTF.

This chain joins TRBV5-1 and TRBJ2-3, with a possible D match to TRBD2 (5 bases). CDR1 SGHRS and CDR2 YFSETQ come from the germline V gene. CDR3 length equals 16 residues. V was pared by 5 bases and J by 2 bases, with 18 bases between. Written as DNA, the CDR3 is TGCGCCAGCAGTTACGGACTTACCCTCCCCACAGATACGCAGTATTTT. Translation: CASSYGLTLPTDTQYF.

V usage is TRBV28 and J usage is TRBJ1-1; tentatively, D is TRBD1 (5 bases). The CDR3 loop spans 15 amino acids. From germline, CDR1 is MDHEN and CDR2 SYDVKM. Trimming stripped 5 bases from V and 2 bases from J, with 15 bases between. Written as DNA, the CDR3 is TGTGCCAGCAGTCCGCCCAGGGAAATTAACACTGAAGCTTTCTTT. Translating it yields CASSPPREINTEAFF. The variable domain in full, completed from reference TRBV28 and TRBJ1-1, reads DVKVTQSSRYLVKRTGEKVFLECVQDMDHENMFWYRQDPGLGLRLIYFSYDVKMKEKGDIPEGYSVSREKKERFSLILESASTNQTSMYLCASSPPREINTEAFFGQGTRLTVV.

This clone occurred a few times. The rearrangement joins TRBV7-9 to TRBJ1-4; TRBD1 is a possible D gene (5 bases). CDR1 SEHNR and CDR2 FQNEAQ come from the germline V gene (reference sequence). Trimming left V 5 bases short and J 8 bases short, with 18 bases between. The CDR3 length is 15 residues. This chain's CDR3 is CASSTGQRGGEKLFF. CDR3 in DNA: TGTGCCAGCAGCACGGGGCAGAGGGGAGGGGAAAAACTGTTTTTT.

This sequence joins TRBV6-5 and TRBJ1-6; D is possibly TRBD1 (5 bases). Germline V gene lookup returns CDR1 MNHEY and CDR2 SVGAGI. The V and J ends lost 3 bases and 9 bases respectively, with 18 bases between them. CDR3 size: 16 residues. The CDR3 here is CASSYMADSYGSPLHF. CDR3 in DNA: TGTGCCAGCAGTTATATGGCCGACAGTTATGGTTCACCCCTCCACTTT.